This T cell receptor beta chain was identified in a study of blood T cell repertoires in COVID-19. Study-level information: Italy, Spain and the United States were the sources of the convalescent and acute COVID-19 samples.

V lost 0 bases, J lost 2 bases, and 8 bases lay in between. The V gene's germline CDR1 is ENHRY and CDR2 SYGVKD. The CDR3 is 15 residues long. In the authors' methods: Reference gene primers were amplified, and this amplification served to estimate nucleated cell counts. Assay: immunoSEQ multiplex PCR; the TCRdb copy retains only in-frame clones and omits some. That table is the source of V, J and clone size, and D and trimming were worked out from the DNA. Among hundreds of thousands of clones listed, 88% were seen once. The source of this sequence is a woman between 65 and 79 years old with COVID-19, enrolled during active disease. Sequencing was performed on peripheral blood. The rearrangement links TRBV10-3 to TRBJ2-1; no definite D call. The CDR3 is CAISESSAAYNEQFF. Here the CDR3 DNA reads TGTGCCATCAGTGAGTCCTCGGCGGCCTACAATGAGCAGTTCTTC.